This T cell receptor beta chain is from a study of cytomegalovirus exposure and HLA in healthy donors. V gave up 6 bases and J gave up 5 bases; unmatched junction bases: 7. This CDR3 comprises 14 residues. CDR1 PRHDT and CDR2 FYEKMQ come from the germline V gene (reference sequence). About this clone itself: Antigen unknown.

A multiplex PCR was run with 60 Vbeta primers and 13 Jbeta primers. Measured with immunoSEQ multiplex PCR; TCRdb has only the in-frame clones, and not every one. The table gives around 200,000 clones; the top ten clones make up about 0.8% of it. Study-level findings and limits: In all likelihood, a cluster of highly shared sequence variants was a sequencing artifact.

What was sequenced was PBMCs. The sequence was collected from a woman aged 18 to 35 in good health and CMV-seropositive. The chain joins TRBV13 to TRBJ2-5, with 9 bases identical to TRBD1. The CDR3 DNA follows: TGTGCCAGCAGTTCTGGGACAGGGAGTGAGACCCAGTACTTC. The encoded protein is CASSSGTGSETQYF.